This TCR beta chain was captured by sequencing in a study of blood T cell repertoires in COVID-19. Study information: Sample material is recorded as cDNA or gDNA derived from T cells, B-cell-depleted T cells, or PBMCs.

Per the original data handling: Amplifying reference gene primers gave estimates of nucleated cell counts. This table comes from immunoSEQ multiplex PCR, and its TCRdb copy is limited to in-frame clones, with some not included. The V and J calls and clone size come from that table; D and trimming were worked out from the DNA. The table includes 200,000 to 300,000 clones, approximately 85% detected once. CDR3 length: 15 residues. V lost 5 bases and J lost 2, with 16 bases in between. The V gene's germline CDR1 is MNHGY and CDR2 SVAAGI. The TCR was taken from a man aged 45-60 years with acute or convalescent COVID-19. The rearrangement joins TRBV6-9 to TRBJ2-7, with D tentatively TRBD2 (5 bases). Sequenced input: peripheral blood. The CDR3 loop is CASSHITSGAYEQYF. The CDR3 bases are TGTGCCAGCAGTCACATAACGAGCGGAGCCTACGAGCAGTACTTC.